Listed below are T cell receptor beta chains from one sample, sequenced in a study of shared clonotypes between healthy human individuals. Sequencing used immunoSEQ multiplex PCR; TCRdb keeps in-frame clones, though not all of them. The sample includes 2 million to 2.5 million clones, 85% to 95% seen only once; the top ten take about 0.39%. What was sequenced was naive CD4+ T cells from PBMCs. Every receptor here comes from a man aged 18 to 30 in good health. Some clones in this sample may be carry-over from other donors' samples. CDR3s include the opening cysteine and the closing phenylalanine or tryptophan. A D gene is named only where the DNA matches it firmly. For some rows the clone size is stated as once, few or many, or as a class when expanded; others skip it.

CDR3 protein	CDR3 DNA	J gene	D gene	V gene	CDR3 length	clone size
CASSLGNTGEAFF	TGTGCCAGCAGTTTAGGGAATACGGGGGAAGCTTTCTTT	TRBJ1-1	-	TRBV28	13	-
CASSLNILSGANVLTF	TGTGCCAGCAGTTTAAACATTCTCTCTGGGGCCAACGTCCTGACTTTC	TRBJ2-6	-	TRBV28	16	-
CASSLTGANVLTF	TGTGCCAGCAGCTTGACTGGGGCCAACGTCCTGACTTTC	TRBJ2-6	-	TRBV5-8	13	-
CASSETGGTDTQYF	TGTGCCAGCAGCGAGACGGGTGGTACAGATACGCAGTATTTT	TRBJ2-3	-	TRBV9	14	-
CASSVSDLRQFF	TGTGCCAGTAGTGTATCGGACCTTAGGCAGTTCTTC	TRBJ2-1	-	TRBV19	12	-
CASRERGTRDIQYF	TGTGCCAGCAGGGAACGCGGCACCCGTGACATTCAGTACTTC	TRBJ2-4	-	TRBV5-6	14	-
CASSIGRTNTEAFF	TGTGCCAGTAGTATCGGCAGGACTAACACTGAAGCTTTCTTT	TRBJ1-1	-	TRBV19	14	-
CASSYKSGPHF	TGTGCCAGCAGTTACAAGAGTGGTCCGCATTTT	TRBJ1-5	-	TRBV28	11	-
CASSVGILNTEAFF	TGTGCCAGCAGCGTAGGAATCCTGAACACTGAAGCTTTCTTT	TRBJ1-1	-	TRBV9	14	-
CASSSLAGTGHNEQFF	TGTGCCAGCAGTTCCCTTGCAGGGACAGGACACAATGAGCAGTTCTTC	TRBJ2-1	TRBD1	TRBV28	16	-
CASSQEGQPQHF	TGTGCCAGCAGCCAAGAGGGCCAGCCCCAGCATTTT	TRBJ1-5	-	TRBV4-2	12	-
CASSVGITELNEKLFF	TGTGCCAGCAGCGTAGGTATTACAGAACTTAATGAAAAACTGTTTTTT	TRBJ1-4	-	TRBV9	16	-
CASSDAPTGGLGKLFF	TGTGCCAGCAGTGACGCTCCTACAGGGGGGCTGGGGAAACTGTTTTTT	TRBJ1-4	TRBD1	TRBV6-1	16	-
CASSLERGIPYGYTF	TGTGCCAGCAGCTTAGAAAGGGGAATACCCTATGGCTACACCTTC	TRBJ1-2	-	TRBV11-2	15	-
CASSIASGPNYEQYF	TGTGCCAGTAGTATAGCTAGCGGGCCGAACTACGAGCAGTACTTC	TRBJ2-7	TRBD2	TRBV19	15	-
CSVGRELNYEQYF	TGCAGCGTTGGTAGAGAGCTCAATTACGAGCAGTACTTC	TRBJ2-7	-	TRBV29-1	13	-
CAIREGDSGNTIYF	TGTGCCATCAGGGAGGGCGACTCTGGAAACACCATATATTTT	TRBJ1-3	-	TRBV10-3	14	-
CASSVALPRNTGELFF	TGTGCCAGCAGCGTAGCTTTACCGCGGAACACCGGGGAGCTGTTTTTT	TRBJ2-2	-	TRBV9	16	-
CASSVEVGLANLQGGELFF	TGTGCCAGCAGCGTAGAAGTCGGGCTAGCCAACCTGCAGGGCGGGGAGCTGTTTTTT	TRBJ2-2	-	TRBV9	19	-
CASRPRRGTGELFF	TGTGCCAGCAGACCTCGCAGGGGCACCGGGGAGCTGTTTTTT	TRBJ2-2	-	TRBV6-6	14	-
CASSETGKLFF	TGTGCCAGCAGTGAAACTGGGAAACTGTTTTTT	TRBJ1-4	-	TRBV2	11	-
CATSSGGVTDTQYF	TGTGCCACCAGTTCGGGAGGGGTCACAGATACGCAGTATTTT	TRBJ2-3	TRBD2	TRBV10-3	14	-
CASSSPFAHLYEQYF	TGTGCCAGCAGTTCCCCCTTTGCCCACCTGTACGAGCAGTACTTC	TRBJ2-7	-	TRBV28	15	once
CASSEGTGGISKLFF	TGTGCCAGCAGTGAAGGGACAGGGGGGATTAGCAAGCTGTTTTTT	TRBJ2-2	TRBD1	TRBV6-1	15	-
CASSLSRTQDTQYF	TGTGCCAGCAGCCTATCTAGAACCCAAGATACGCAGTATTTT	TRBJ2-3	-	TRBV7-8	14	-
CASSQLPGGETQYF	TGTGCCAGCAGCCAACTGCCGGGAGGGGAGACCCAGTACTTC	TRBJ2-5	TRBD2	TRBV4-2	14	-
CASSAGTPYLYGYTF	TGTGCCAGCAGCGCCGGGACCCCTTACCTCTATGGCTACACCTTC	TRBJ1-2	-	TRBV5-4	15	-
CATSVMGQGNQPQHF	TGTGCCACCTCAGTTATGGGGCAGGGCAATCAGCCCCAGCATTTT	TRBJ1-5	-	TRBV10-3	15	-
CASSTEKTQYF	TGTGCCAGCAGCACAGAAAAGACCCAGTACTTC	TRBJ2-5	-	TRBV2	11	-
CAWAGTASSYEQYF	TGTGCCTGGGCCGGGACTGCATCCTCCTACGAGCAGTACTTC	TRBJ2-7	-	TRBV30	14	-
CASSYPGTADTEAFF	TGTGCCAGCAGTTACCCCGGTACCGCTGACACTGAAGCTTTCTTT	TRBJ1-1	-	TRBV6-5	15	-
CASRVRTSGNTDTQYF	TGTGCCAGCAGGGTGAGGACTAGCGGGAACACAGATACGCAGTATTTT	TRBJ2-3	TRBD2	TRBV2	16	-